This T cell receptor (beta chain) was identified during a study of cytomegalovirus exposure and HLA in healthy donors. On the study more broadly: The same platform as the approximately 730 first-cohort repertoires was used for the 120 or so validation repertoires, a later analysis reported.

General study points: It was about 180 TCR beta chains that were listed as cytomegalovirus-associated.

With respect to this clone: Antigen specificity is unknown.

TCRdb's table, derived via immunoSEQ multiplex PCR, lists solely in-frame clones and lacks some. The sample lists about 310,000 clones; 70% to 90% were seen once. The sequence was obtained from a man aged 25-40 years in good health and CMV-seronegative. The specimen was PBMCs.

The CDR3 loop reads CASSLGQDQDTEAFF. In DNA, the CDR3 is TGCGCCAGCAGCTTGGGACAGGATCAGGACACTGAAGCTTTCTTT. V and J are TRBV5-1 and TRBJ1-1, with D possibly being TRBD1 (6 bases). The CDR3 spans 15 residues. The germline CDR1 and CDR2 sequences are SGHRS and YFSETQ. Trimming left V 0 bases short and J 3 bases short, with 12 bases between.